Listed below are T cell receptor beta chains from one sample, sequenced in a study of blood T cell repertoires in COVID-19. Assay: immunoSEQ multiplex PCR; the TCRdb copy retains only in-frame clones and omits some. This table has about 210,000 clones, 84% appearing once. The sequencing input was PBMCs or T cells enriched from blood (not recorded which). These receptors all stem from a woman aged 25 to 45 who had been exposed to COVID-19. The CDR3 runs from the conserved cysteine through the conserved F or W. A D gene is named only where the DNA matches it firmly. Clone sizes are given selectively: once, few, many, or a class where the clone is expanded.

cdr3_aa cdr3_nt clone_size j_call d_call v_call
CAWAGDDNQPQHF TGTGCCTGGGCGGGGGACGACAATCAGCCCCAGCATTTT . TRBJ1-5 . TRBV30
CSVDSDTEAFF TGCAGCGTTGATTCGGACACTGAAGCTTTCTTT . TRBJ1-1 . TRBV29-1
CASRQGQNNQPQHF TGTGCCAGCAGACAAGGACAGAATAATCAGCCCCAGCATTTT . TRBJ1-5 . TRBV2
CASSLSGETEAFF TGTGCCAGCAGCCTCTCAGGGGAGACTGAAGCTTTCTTT . TRBJ1-1 . TRBV7-2
CATSTQEQVADTQYF TGTGCCACCAGCACGCAAGAGCAGGTCGCAGATACGCAGTATTTT . TRBJ2-3 . TRBV15
CASSFGERPNQPQHF TGTGCCAGCAGCTTCGGAGAACGGCCTAATCAGCCCCAGCATTTT . TRBJ1-5 . TRBV7-9
CASSPRGTANTEAFF TGTGCCAGTAGTCCTCGTGGGACAGCAAACACTGAAGCTTTCTTT . TRBJ1-1 TRBD1 TRBV19
CASSPGQMNTEAFF TGTGCCAGCAGTCCGGGACAAATGAACACTGAAGCTTTCTTT . TRBJ1-1 . TRBV3-1/TRBV3-2
CATSDLSDGTQYF TGTGCCACCAGTGATTTGAGTGATGGCACGCAGTATTTT . TRBJ2-3 . TRBV24-1
CASSPGQGYTF TGTGCCAGCAGTCCCGGACAGGGCTACACCTTC . TRBJ1-2 . TRBV12-3/TRBV12-4
CASSVRGGRTEAFF TGTGCCAGTAGTGTACGTGGGGGCAGGACTGAAGCTTTCTTT . TRBJ1-1 . TRBV19
CASSPPGGREAFF TGTGCCAGCAGCCCTCCGGGGGGGCGTGAAGCTTTCTTT . TRBJ1-1 . TRBV7-3
CASSIGDQDSYEQYF TGTGCCAGTAGTATAGGAGATCAGGACTCCTACGAGCAGTACTTC . TRBJ2-7 . TRBV19
CAYFTGGGSGYTF TGTGCATATTTCACAGGGGGAGGATCCGGCTACACCTTC . TRBJ1-2 TRBD1 TRBV30
CASSQDETGGTYEQYF TGTGCCAGCAGCCAAGATGAGACAGGGGGCACGTACGAGCAGTACTTC . TRBJ2-7 TRBD1 TRBV3-1/TRBV3-2
CASSSGQGPPNYGYTF TGTGCCAGCAGTTCGGGACAGGGGCCTCCTAACTATGGCTACACCTTC once TRBJ1-2 TRBD1 TRBV6-5
CASSQGSGGPLDTQYF TGTGCCAGCAGCCAAGGGAGCGGGGGGCCCCTAGATACGCAGTATTTT . TRBJ2-3 TRBD2 TRBV3-1/TRBV3-2
CASSSSGTGGAEAFF TGTGCCAGCAGTTCCAGCGGGACAGGGGGAGCTGAAGCTTTCTTT . TRBJ1-1 TRBD1 TRBV6-5
CASSFSGGEDTQYF TGTGCCAGCAGCTTTAGCGGGGGGGAGGATACGCAGTATTTT once TRBJ2-3 TRBD2 TRBV7-2
CASSLGQGAEKLFF TGCGCCAGCAGCTTAGGACAGGGGGCTGAAAAACTGTTTTTT . TRBJ1-4 TRBD1 TRBV5-1
CAIKNDRDYGYTF TGTGCCATCAAGAACGACAGGGACTATGGCTACACCTTC . TRBJ1-2 TRBD1 TRBV27
CASSFLRGQNTEAFF TGTGCCAGCAGCTTTCTCCGGGGTCAGAACACTGAAGCTTTCTTT . TRBJ1-1 . TRBV7-2
CASRSRSTEAFF TGTGCCAGCAGATCCAGAAGCACTGAAGCTTTCTTT . TRBJ1-1 . TRBV6-5
CASSISGVITDTQYF TGCGCCAGCAGCATTAGCGGGGTTATCACAGATACGCAGTATTTT . TRBJ2-3 TRBD2 TRBV5-1
CASSPDRWSIYNEQFF TGTGCCAGCAGCCCCGATCGGTGGTCCATTTACAATGAGCAGTTCTTC . TRBJ2-1 . TRBV7-2
CASADSGGAGTQYF TGCGCCAGCGCCGATAGCGGGGGGGCGGGTACGCAGTATTTT . TRBJ2-3 TRBD2 TRBV5-1
CASSLGGTDTDTQYF TGTGCCAGCAGCCTGGGGGGAACGGACACAGATACGCAGTATTTT . TRBJ2-3 . TRBV27
CASSPTSGGAGSTDTQYF TGCGCCAGCTCCCCAACTAGCGGGGGGGCTGGGAGCACAGATACGCAGTATTTT . TRBJ2-3 TRBD2 TRBV4-1
CASNSGQPNTEAFF TGCGCCAGCAACTCTGGGCAGCCGAACACTGAAGCTTTCTTT . TRBJ1-1 . TRBV5-1
CASSLERRLLTYGYTF TGTGCCAGCAGCTTAGAGAGGCGCCTCCTAACCTATGGCTACACCTTC once TRBJ1-2 . TRBV7-2
CASSPGTTGITEAFF TGTGCCAGCTCACCAGGCACAACAGGGATCACTGAAGCTTTCTTT . TRBJ1-1 . TRBV18
CASSLVRADTQYF TGTGCCAGCAGCTTAGTCCGCGCAGATACGCAGTATTTT once TRBJ2-3 . TRBV11-2
CASGPGGSGELFF TGCGCCAGCGGGCCAGGGGGTTCCGGGGAGCTGTTTTTT . TRBJ2-2 TRBD1 TRBV10-1
CASSYRGGTEAFF TGTGCCAGCAGTTACAGGGGTGGAACTGAAGCTTTCTTT . TRBJ1-1 . TRBV6-5
CASSLRGISRETQYF TGTGCCAGCAGCTTACGAGGGATTTCCCGGGAGACCCAGTACTTC . TRBJ2-5 . TRBV7-9
CASSDSSGSGANVLTF TGTGCCAGCAGTGACTCGAGCGGCTCTGGGGCCAACGTCCTGACTTTC . TRBJ2-6 . TRBV6-4
CASSSREGLTDTQYF TGTGCCAGCAGCTCCAGGGAGGGCCTCACAGATACGCAGTATTTT . TRBJ2-3 TRBD2 TRBV6-6
CASSSGDRTTSATNEKLFF TGTGCCAGCAGCTCCGGGGACAGGACTACTTCTGCAACTAATGAAAAACTGTTTTTT . TRBJ1-4 TRBD1 TRBV7-9
CAWAGVQRGELFF TGTGCCTGGGCAGGGGTCCAACGAGGGGAGCTGTTTTTT . TRBJ2-2 . TRBV30
CASDRDGRETQYF TGTGCCAGCGACAGGGATGGGAGAGAGACCCAGTACTTC . TRBJ2-5 TRBD1 TRBV2
CASSLLPGGNSGELFF TGTGCCAGCAGCTTACTTCCGGGGGGGAACAGCGGGGAGCTGTTTTTT . TRBJ2-2 TRBD2 TRBV7-2
CASSWTGPNTDTQYF TGTGCCAGCAGCTGGACAGGGCCGAACACAGATACGCAGTATTTT . TRBJ2-3 TRBD1 TRBV5-4
CASSSLVRSYNEQFF TGCGCCAGCAGCTCCCTAGTCCGGTCCTACAATGAGCAGTTCTTC few TRBJ2-1 . TRBV4-1
CASSLTPLDEQFF TGCGCCAGCAGCTTGACCCCCTTAGATGAGCAGTTCTTC . TRBJ2-1 . TRBV5-1
CASSHPGKGELFF TGCGCCAGCAGCCATCCGGGGAAAGGGGAGCTGTTTTTT . TRBJ2-2 . TRBV4-1
CASSLGSGGDYGYTF TGTGCCAGCAGCTTAGGGTCAGGGGGAGACTATGGCTACACCTTC few TRBJ1-2 TRBD1 TRBV7-2
CASSLQGDYGYTF TGTGCCAGCAGTTTACAGGGGGACTATGGCTACACCTTC . TRBJ1-2 TRBD1 TRBV27
CASSYSGGGSYNEQFF TGTGCCAGCAGTTACTCGGGGGGGGGCTCCTACAATGAGCAGTTCTTC . TRBJ2-1 TRBD2 TRBV6-5
CASSQEKNRKSSGANVLTF TGTGCCAGCAGCCAAGAGAAAAACAGGAAGTCATCTGGGGCCAACGTCCTGACTTTC . TRBJ2-6 . TRBV4-2
CASSLGDRGFTKNIQYF TGCGCCAGCAGCTTGGGGGACAGGGGGTTTACCAAAAACATTCAGTACTTC . TRBJ2-4 TRBD1 TRBV5-1
CASSPIPGVETQYF TGCGCCAGCAGCCCGATCCCAGGGGTGGAGACCCAGTACTTC . TRBJ2-5 . TRBV5-1
CASSLAGTQYNSPLHF TGCGCCAGCAGCTTGGCCGGGACACAATATAATTCACCCCTCCACTTT . TRBJ1-6 . TRBV5-1
CASSPGGDRTEAFF TGTGCCAGCTCGCCAGGGGGGGATCGCACTGAAGCTTTCTTT . TRBJ1-1 TRBD1 TRBV18
CASSLGRKEAFF TGTGCCAGCAGTTTAGGGAGGAAGGAAGCTTTCTTT . TRBJ1-1 . TRBV12-3/TRBV12-4
CASSLGHGQGWDSPLHF TGTGCCAGCAGCTTAGGCCACGGACAGGGATGGGATTCACCCCTCCACTTT . TRBJ1-6 TRBD1 TRBV13
CATKTGTSSYNEQFF TGTGCCACCAAAACCGGGACTAGCTCCTACAATGAGCAGTTCTTC . TRBJ2-1 TRBD2 TRBV24-1
CASSLRQGATDTEAFF TGTGCCAGCAGCCTTCGACAGGGGGCGACGGACACTGAAGCTTTCTTT . TRBJ1-1 TRBD1 TRBV7-9